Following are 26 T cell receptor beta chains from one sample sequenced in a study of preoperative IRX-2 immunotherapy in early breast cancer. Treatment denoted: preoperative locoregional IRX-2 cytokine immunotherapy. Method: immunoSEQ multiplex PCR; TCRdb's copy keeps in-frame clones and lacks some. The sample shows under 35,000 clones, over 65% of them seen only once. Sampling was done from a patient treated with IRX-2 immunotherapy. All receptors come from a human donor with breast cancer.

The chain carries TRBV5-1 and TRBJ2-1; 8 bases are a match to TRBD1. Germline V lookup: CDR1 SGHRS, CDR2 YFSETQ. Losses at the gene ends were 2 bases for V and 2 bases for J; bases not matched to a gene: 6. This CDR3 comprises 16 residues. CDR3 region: CASSLEGQGAYNEQFF. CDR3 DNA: TGCGCCAGCAGCTTAGAAGGACAGGGTGCCTACAATGAGCAGTTCTTC. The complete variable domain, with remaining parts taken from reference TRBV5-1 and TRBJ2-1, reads KAGVTQTPRYLIKTRGQQVTLSCSPISGHRSVSWYQQTPGQGLQFLFEYFSETQRNKGNFPGRFSGRQFSNSRSEMNVSTLELGDSALYLCASSLEGQGAYNEQFFGPGTRLTVL.

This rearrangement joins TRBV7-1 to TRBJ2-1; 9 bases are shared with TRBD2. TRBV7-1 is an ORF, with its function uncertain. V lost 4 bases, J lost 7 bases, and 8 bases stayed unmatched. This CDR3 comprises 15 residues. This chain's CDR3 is CASSFSGSKINEQFF. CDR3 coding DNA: TGTGCCAGCAGCTTTAGCGGGAGTAAGATAAATGAGCAGTTCTTC.

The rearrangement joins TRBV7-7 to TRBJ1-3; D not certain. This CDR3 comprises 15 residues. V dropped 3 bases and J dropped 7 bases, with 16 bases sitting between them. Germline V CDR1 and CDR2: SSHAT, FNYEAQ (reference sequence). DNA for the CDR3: TGTGCCAGCAGCTTGCCGGGTCCAGACCGCAACACCATATATTTT. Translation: CASSLPGPDRNTIYF.

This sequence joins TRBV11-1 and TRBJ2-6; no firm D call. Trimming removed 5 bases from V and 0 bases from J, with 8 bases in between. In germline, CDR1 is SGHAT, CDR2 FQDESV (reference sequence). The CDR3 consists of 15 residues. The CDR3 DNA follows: TGTGCCAGCAGCCCTTCACTCTCTGGGGCCAACGTCCTGACTTTC. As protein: CASSPSLSGANVLTF.

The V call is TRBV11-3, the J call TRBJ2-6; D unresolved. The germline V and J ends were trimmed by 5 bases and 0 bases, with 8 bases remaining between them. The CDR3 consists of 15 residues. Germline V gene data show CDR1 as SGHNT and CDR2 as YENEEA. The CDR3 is CASSPSPSGANVLTF. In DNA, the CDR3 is TGTGCCAGCAGCCCCAGTCCCTCTGGGGCCAACGTCCTGACTTTC. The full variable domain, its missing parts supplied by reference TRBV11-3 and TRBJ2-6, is EAGVVQSPRYKIIEKKQPVAFWCNPISGHNTLYWYLQNLGQGPELLIRYENEEAVDDSQLPKDRFSAERLKGVDSTLKIQPAELGDSAVYLCASSPSPSGANVLTFGAGSRLTVL.

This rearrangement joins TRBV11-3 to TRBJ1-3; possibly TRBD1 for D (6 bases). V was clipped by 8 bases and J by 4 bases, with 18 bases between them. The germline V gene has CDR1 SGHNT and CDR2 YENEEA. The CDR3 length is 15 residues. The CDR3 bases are TGTGCCAGCGCCCCCCGGGGGCAGATAGGAAACACCATATATTTT. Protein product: CASAPRGQIGNTIYF.

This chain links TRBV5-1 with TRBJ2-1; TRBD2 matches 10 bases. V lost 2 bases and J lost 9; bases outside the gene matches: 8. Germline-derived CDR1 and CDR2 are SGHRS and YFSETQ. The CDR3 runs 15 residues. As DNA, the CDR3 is TGCGCCAGCAGCTTTCTAGCGGGAGCGACCCGTGAGCAGTTCTTC. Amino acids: CASSFLAGATREQFF.

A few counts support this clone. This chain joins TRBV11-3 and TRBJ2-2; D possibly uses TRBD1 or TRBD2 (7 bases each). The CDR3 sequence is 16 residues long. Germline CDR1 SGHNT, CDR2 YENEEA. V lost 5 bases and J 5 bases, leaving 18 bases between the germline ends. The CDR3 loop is CASSPRGGGTTGELFF. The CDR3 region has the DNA TGTGCCAGCAGCCCCAGGGGGGGAGGAACGACCGGGGAGCTGTTTTTT.

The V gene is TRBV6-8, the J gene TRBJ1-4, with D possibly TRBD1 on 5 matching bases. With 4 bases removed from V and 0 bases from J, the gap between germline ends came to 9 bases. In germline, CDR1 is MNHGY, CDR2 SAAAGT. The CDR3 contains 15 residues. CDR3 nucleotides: TGTGCCAGCAGTTCCGCCAGGGCAACTAATGAAAAACTGTTTTTT. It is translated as CASSSARATNEKLFF.

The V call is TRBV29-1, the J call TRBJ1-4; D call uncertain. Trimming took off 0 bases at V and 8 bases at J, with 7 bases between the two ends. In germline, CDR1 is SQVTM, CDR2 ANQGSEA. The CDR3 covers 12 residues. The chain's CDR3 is CSVEDVEEKLFF. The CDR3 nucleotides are TGCAGCGTTGAAGACGTGGAAGAAAAACTGTTTTTT.

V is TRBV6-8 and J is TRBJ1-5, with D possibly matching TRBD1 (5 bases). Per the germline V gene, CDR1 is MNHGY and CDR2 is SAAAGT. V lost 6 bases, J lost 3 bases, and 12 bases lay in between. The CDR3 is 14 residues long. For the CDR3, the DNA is TGTGCCAGCAGCTATGGGACCCTCAATCAGCCCCAGCATTTT. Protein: CASSYGTLNQPQHF.

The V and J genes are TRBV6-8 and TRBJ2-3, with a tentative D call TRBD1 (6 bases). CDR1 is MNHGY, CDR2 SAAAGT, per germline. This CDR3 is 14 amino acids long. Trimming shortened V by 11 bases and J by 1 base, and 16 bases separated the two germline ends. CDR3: CASKQQGGTDTQYF. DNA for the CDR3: TGTGCCTCAAAACAACAGGGCGGCACAGATACGCAGTATTTT.

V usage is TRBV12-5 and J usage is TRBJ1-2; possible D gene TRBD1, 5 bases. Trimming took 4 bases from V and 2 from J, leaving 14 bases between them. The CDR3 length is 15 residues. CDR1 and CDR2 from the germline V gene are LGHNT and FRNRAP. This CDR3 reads CASGYTGALNYGYTF. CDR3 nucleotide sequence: TGTGCTAGTGGTTACACCGGGGCGCTGAACTATGGCTACACCTTC.

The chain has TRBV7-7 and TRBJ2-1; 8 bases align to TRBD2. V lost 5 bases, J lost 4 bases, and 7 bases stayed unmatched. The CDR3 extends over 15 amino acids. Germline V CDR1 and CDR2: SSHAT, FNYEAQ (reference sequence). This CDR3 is CASSPRGGAYNEQFF. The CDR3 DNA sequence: TGTGCCAGCAGCCCCCGGGGGGGGGCGTACAATGAGCAGTTCTTC.

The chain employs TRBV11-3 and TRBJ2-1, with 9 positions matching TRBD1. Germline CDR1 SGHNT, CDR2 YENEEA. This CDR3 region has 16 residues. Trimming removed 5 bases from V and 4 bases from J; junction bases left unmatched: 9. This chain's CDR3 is CASSHLKTGGYNEQFF. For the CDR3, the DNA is TGTGCCAGCAGCCACCTTAAGACAGGGGGTTACAATGAGCAGTTCTTC.

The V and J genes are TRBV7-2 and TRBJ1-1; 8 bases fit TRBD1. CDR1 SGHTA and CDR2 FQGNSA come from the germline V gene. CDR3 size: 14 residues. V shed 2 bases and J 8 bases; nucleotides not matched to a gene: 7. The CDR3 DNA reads TGTGCCAGCAGCTTACAGACAGGGGCGAGGGAAGCTTTCTTT. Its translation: CASSLQTGAREAFF.

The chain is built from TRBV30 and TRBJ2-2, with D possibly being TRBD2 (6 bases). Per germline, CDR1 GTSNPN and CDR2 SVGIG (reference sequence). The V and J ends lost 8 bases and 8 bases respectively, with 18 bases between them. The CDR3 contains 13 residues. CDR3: CALNSGVAGELFF. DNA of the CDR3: TGTGCCCTCAATTCGGGAGTTGCTGGGGAGCTGTTTTTT.

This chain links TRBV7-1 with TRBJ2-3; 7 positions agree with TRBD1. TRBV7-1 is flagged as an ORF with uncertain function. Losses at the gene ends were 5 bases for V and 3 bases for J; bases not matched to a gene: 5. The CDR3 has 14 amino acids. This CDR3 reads CASSPGQSTDTQYF. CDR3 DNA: TGTGCCAGCAGCCCGGGACAGTCAACAGATACGCAGTATTTT.

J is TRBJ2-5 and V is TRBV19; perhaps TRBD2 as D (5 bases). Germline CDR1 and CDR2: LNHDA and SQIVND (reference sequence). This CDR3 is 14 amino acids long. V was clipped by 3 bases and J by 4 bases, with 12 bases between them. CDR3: CASSIGRGGETQYF. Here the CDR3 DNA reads TGTGCCAGTAGTATCGGTCGGGGTGGAGAGACCCAGTACTTC.

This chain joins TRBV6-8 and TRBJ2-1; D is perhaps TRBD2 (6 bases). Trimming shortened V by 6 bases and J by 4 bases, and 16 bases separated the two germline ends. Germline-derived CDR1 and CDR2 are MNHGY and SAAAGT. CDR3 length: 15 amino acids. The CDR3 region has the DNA TGTGCCAGCAGCGTTGATCTAGCGAGTTACAATGAGCAGTTCTTC. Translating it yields CASSVDLASYNEQFF.

The CDR3 sequence is CASGLGLRDLWGETQYF. Here the CDR3 DNA reads TGTGCTAGTGGTTTGGGCCTACGGGACCTATGGGGAGAGACCCAGTACTTC. This chain connects TRBV12-5 to TRBJ2-5, with D perhaps being TRBD1 or TRBD2 (5 bases each). This CDR3 is built from 17 residues. The germline V and J ends were trimmed by 1 base and 4 bases, with 19 bases remaining between them. Germline V gives CDR1 LGHNT, CDR2 FRNRAP.

The DNA of the CDR3 is TGTGCCATCAGCTCCCCCGGGACGGGCTACAATGAGCAGTTCTTC. Residues: CAISSPGTGYNEQFF. The V gene is TRBV6-8, the J gene TRBJ2-1, with D possibly being TRBD1 or TRBD2 (5 bases each). Germline CDR1 MNHGY, CDR2 SAAAGT. CDR3 length: 15 amino acids. Between the trimmed V and J ends, which lost 10 bases and 3 bases, there was a span of 19 bases.

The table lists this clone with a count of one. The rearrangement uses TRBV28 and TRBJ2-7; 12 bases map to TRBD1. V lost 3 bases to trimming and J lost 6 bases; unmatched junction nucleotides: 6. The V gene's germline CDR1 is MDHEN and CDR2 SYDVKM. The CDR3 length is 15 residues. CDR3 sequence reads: CASSFSGQGAVEQYF. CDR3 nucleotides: TGTGCCAGCAGTTTCTCGGGACAGGGGGCGGTCGAGCAGTACTTC.

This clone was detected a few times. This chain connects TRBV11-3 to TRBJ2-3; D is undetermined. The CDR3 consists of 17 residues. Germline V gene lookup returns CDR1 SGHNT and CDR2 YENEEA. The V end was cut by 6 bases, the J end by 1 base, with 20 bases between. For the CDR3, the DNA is TGTGCCAGCAGAGCCCGGAGCCCGAACCAAGGCACAGATACGCAGTATTTT. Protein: CASRARSPNQGTDTQYF.

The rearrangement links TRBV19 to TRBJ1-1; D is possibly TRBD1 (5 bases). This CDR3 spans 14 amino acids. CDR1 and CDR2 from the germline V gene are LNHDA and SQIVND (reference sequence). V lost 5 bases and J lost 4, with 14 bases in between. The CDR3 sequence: CASSPGGWGTEAFF. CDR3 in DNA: TGTGCCAGTAGTCCCGGGGGGTGGGGCACTGAAGCTTTCTTT.

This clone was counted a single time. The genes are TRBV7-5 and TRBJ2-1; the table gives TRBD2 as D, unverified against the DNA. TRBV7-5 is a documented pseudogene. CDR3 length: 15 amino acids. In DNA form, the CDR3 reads TGTGCCAGCAGCCCGACTAGCGGGCGCTACAATGAGCAGTTCTTC. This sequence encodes CASSPTSGRYNEQFF.